Listed below are T cell receptor beta chains from one sample, sequenced in a study of T cells in Graves' hyperthyroidism and ophthalmopathy. TCRdb reanalysed the multiplex PCR reads using MiXCR and keeps one entry per CDR3 protein. This table has 650,000 to 800,000 distinct CDR3 sequences, about 45% appearing once. Sequencing was carried out using peripheral blood or thyroid tissue (not recorded which). These TCRs come from an adult man with Graves' disease, either hyperthyroidism or ophthalmopathy (not recorded which). CDR3s leave out the opening cysteine and the closing phenylalanine or tryptophan. Part of the rows lack a size; the others show once, few, many or a class for expanded clones.

V	J	size	CDR3
TRBV14	TRBJ1-1	-	ASSQTWYPTEAF
TRBV6-1	TRBJ2-5	few	ASSALAGAQETQY
TRBV7-9	TRBJ2-7	few	ASSQTGQLEEQY
TRBV20-1	TRBJ1-2	-	SLDRPVYGYT
TRBV7-8	TRBJ1-4	-	ASSLYGQGVGNEKLF
TRBV20-1	TRBJ1-4	once	SAREAGQGNEKLF
TRBV6-6	TRBJ2-5	-	ASSGTGLQETQY
TRBV4-1	TRBJ1-4	few	ASSQVGTATNEKLF
TRBV29-1	TRBJ1-5	-	SVADRGSPQH
TRBV10-3	TRBJ1-2	-	AISEGGGYT
TRBV29-1	TRBJ1-1	once	SGRDRGTEAF
TRBV5-1	TRBJ2-2	few	ASSLAVSSGNTGELF
TRBV10-3	TRBJ2-5	many	AIQHDLMETQY
TRBV20-1	TRBJ1-1	-	SAPRTGGTEAF
TRBV5-6	TRBJ2-7	few	ASSEGGQRDEQY
TRBV24-1	TRBJ1-5	many	ATPGQGEQPQH
TRBV2	TRBJ2-7	-	ASSNGQGDEQY
TRBV25-1	TRBJ2-5	-	ASTAQGGKETQY
TRBV10-3	TRBJ2-7	few	AIKPGTSDEQY
TRBV10-2	TRBJ1-6	once	VSSEGQNSPLH
TRBV7-8	TRBJ2-5	-	ASSRQGPLAGVETQY
TRBV24-1	TRBJ1-2	many	ATSAGGDYGYT
TRBV20-1	TRBJ1-5	-	SARGGTGTEQPQH
TRBV20-1	TRBJ1-6	few	SAWDRPEYNSPLH
TRBV7-8	TRBJ1-1	many	ASSPPSGGTEAF